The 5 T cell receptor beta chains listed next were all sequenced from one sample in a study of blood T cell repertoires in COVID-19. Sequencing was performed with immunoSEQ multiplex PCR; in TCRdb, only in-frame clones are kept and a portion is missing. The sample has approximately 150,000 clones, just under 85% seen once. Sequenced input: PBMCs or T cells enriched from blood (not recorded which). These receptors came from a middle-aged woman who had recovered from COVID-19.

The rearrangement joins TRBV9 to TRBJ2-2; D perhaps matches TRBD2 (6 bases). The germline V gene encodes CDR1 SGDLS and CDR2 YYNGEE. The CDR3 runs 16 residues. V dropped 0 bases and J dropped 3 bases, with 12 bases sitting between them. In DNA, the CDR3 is TGTGCCAGCAGCGTAGATCCCGGGGGAGACACCGGGGAGCTGTTTTTT. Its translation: CASSVDPGGDTGELFF.

This CDR3 is CASSRDYGYTF. The CDR3 nucleotides read TGTGCCAGCAGCCGCGACTATGGCTACACCTTC. The chain is built from TRBV9 and TRBJ1-2; no clear D. V lost 4 bases, J lost 3 bases, and 4 bases lay in between. Per germline, CDR1 SGDLS and CDR2 YYNGEE. This CDR3 comprises 11 residues.

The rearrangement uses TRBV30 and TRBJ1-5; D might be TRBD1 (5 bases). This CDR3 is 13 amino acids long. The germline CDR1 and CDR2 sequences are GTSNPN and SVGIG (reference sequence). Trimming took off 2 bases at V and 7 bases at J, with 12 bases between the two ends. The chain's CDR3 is CAWSQGKDQPQHF. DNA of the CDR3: TGTGCCTGGAGTCAGGGTAAGGACCAGCCCCAGCATTTT. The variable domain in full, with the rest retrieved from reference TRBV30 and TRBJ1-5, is SQTIHQWPATLVQPVGSPLSLECTVEGTSNPNLYWYRQAAGRGLQLLFYSVGIGQISSEVPQNLSASRPQDRQFILSSKKLLLSDSGFYLCAWSQGKDQPQHFGDGTRLSIL.

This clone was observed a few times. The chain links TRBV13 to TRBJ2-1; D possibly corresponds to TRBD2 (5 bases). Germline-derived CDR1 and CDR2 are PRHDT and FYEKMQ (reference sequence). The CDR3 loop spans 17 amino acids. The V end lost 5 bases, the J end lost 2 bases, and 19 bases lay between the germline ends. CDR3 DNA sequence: TGTGCCAGCAGCGTCCAGCTCGGTAGCGCGGCCTACAATGAGCAGTTCTTC. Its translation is CASSVQLGSAAYNEQFF.

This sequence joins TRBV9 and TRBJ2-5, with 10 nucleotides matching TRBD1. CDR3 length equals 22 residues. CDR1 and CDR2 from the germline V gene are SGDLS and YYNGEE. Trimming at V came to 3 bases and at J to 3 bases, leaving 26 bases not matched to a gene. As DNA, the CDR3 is TGTGCCAGCAGCGCCCTCGGGACAGGGGTTGGACTTAGCACTCTAAGGGAAGAGACCCAGTACTTC. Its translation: CASSALGTGVGLSTLREETQYF.